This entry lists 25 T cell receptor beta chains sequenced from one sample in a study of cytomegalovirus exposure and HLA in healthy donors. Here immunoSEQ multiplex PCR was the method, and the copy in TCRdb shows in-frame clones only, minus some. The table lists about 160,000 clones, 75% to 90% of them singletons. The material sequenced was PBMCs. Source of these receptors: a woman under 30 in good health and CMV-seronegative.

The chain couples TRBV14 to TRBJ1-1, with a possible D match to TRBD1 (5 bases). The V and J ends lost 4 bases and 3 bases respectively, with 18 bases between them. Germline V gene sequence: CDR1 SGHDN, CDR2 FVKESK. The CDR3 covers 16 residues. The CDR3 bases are TGTGCCAGCAGCCCCTTGGGGAGGGGAATGGACACTGAAGCTTTCTTT. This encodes CASSPLGRGMDTEAFF. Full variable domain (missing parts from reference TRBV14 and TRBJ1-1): EAGVTQFPSHSVIEKGQTVTLRCDPISGHDNLYWYRRVMGKEIKFLLHFVKESKQDESGMPNNRFLAERTGGTYSTLKVQPAELEDSGVYFCASSPLGRGMDTEAFFGQGTRLTVV.

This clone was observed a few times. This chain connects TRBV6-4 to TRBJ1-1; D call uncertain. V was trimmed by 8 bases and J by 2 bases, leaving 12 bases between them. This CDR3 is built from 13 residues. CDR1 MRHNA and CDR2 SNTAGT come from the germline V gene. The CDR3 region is CASATGANTEAFF. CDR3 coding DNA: TGTGCCAGCGCGACGGGAGCCAACACTGAAGCTTTCTTT.

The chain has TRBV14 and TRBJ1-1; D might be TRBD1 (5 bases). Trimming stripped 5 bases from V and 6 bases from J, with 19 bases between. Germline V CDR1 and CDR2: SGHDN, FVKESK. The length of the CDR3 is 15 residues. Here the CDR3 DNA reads TGTGCCAGCAGCTCCGGGCGTTGGGGGGTGGCTGAAGCTTTCTTT. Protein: CASSSGRWGVAEAFF.

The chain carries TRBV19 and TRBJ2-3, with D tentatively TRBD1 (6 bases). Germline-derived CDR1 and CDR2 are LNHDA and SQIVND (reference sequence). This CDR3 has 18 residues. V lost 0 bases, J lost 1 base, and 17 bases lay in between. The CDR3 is CASSIDRGGLARTDTQYF. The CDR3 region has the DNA TGTGCCAGTAGTATAGACAGGGGTGGACTGGCTCGCACAGATACGCAGTATTTT.

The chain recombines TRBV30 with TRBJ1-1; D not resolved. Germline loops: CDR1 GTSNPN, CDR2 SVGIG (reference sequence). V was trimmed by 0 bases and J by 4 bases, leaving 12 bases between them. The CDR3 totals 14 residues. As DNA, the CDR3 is TGTGCCTGGAGTGTACTTTGGGGAGCCACTGAAGCTTTCTTT. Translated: CAWSVLWGATEAFF.

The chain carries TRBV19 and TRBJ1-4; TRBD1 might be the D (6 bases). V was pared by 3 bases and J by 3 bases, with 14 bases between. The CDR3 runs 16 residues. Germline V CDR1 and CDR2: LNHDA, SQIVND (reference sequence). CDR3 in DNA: TGTGCCAGTAGTATGTGGCAGGGGTCGGCTAATGAAAAACTGTTTTTT. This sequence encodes CASSMWQGSANEKLFF.

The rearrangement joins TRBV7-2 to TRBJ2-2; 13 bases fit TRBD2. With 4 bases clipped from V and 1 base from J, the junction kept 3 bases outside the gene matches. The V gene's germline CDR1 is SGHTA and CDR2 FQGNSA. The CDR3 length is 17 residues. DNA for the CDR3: TGTGCCAGCAGCTCCCGGACTAGCGGGAGGAACACCGGGGAGCTGTTTTTT. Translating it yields CASSSRTSGRNTGELFF.

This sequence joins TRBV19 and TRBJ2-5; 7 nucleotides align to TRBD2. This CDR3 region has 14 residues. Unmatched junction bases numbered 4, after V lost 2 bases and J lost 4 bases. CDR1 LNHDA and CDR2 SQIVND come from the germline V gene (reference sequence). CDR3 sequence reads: CASSIWGRGETQYF. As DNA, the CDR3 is TGTGCCAGTAGTATATGGGGGAGGGGAGAGACCCAGTACTTC.

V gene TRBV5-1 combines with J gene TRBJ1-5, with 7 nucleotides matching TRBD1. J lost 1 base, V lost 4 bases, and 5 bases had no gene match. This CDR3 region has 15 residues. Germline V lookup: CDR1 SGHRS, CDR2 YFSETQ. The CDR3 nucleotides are TGCGCCAGCAGCGTTCAGGGGGGAAGCAATCAGCCCCAGCATTTT. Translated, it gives CASSVQGGSNQPQHF.

The CDR3 DNA sequence: TGTGCCAGCAGCCCTGACCGGACGGGGGGTTCCTATGGCTACACCTTC. Its protein is CASSPDRTGGSYGYTF. The chain carries TRBV27 and TRBJ1-2, with D perhaps matching TRBD1 (5 bases). V lost 6 bases and J 4 bases, leaving 21 bases between the germline ends. Germline values: CDR1 MNHEY, CDR2 SMNVEV (reference sequence). The CDR3 sequence is 16 residues long.

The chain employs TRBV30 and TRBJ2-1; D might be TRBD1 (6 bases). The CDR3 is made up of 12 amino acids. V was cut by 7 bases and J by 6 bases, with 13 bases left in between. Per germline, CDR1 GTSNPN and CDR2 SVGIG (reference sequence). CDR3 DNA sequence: TGTGCCTATGGGCGAGGGGGCAATGAGCAGTTCTTC. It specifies CAYGRGGNEQFF.

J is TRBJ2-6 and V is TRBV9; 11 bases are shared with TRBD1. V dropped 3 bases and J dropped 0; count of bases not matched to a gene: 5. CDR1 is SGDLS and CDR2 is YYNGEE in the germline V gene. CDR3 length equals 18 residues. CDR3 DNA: TGTGCCAGCAGCGGGGACAGGGGGATCTCCTCTGGGGCCAACGTCCTGACTTTC. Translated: CASSGDRGISSGANVLTF.

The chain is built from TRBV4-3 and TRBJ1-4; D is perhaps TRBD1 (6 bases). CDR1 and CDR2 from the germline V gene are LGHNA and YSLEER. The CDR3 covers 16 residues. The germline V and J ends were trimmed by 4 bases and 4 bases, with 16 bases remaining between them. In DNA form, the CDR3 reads TGCGCCAGCAGCCCTACGCTGACAGGAGTTAATGAAAAACTGTTTTTT. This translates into CASSPTLTGVNEKLFF.

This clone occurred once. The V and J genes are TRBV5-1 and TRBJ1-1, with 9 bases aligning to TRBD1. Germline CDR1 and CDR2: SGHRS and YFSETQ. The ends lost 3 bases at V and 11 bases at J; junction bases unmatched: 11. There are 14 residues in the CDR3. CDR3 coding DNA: TGCGCCAGCAGCTCGTCCTCACAGGGGGCGATGGCTTTCTTT. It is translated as CASSSSSQGAMAFF.

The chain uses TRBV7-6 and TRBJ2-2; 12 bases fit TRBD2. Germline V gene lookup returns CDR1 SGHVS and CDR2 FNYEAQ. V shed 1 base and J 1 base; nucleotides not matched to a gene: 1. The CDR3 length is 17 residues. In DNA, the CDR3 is TGTGCCAGCAGCTTAGGGACTAGCGGGGTGAACACCGGGGAGCTGTTTTTT. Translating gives CASSLGTSGVNTGELFF.

The CDR3 loop reads CASSATPGQVFREAFF. The CDR3 bases are TGTGCCAGCAGTGCAACCCCGGGACAGGTTTTCCGGGAAGCTTTCTTT. The chain is built from TRBV6-1 and TRBJ1-1; 8 positions match TRBD1. Germline V lookup: CDR1 MNHNS, CDR2 SASEGT. V dropped 4 bases and J dropped 8; count of bases not matched to a gene: 15. This CDR3 has 16 amino acids.

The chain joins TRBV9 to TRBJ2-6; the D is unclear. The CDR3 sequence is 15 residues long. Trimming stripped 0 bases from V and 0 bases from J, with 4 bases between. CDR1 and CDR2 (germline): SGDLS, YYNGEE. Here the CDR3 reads CASSVAVSGANVLTF. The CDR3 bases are TGTGCCAGCAGCGTAGCAGTCTCTGGGGCCAACGTCCTGACTTTC.

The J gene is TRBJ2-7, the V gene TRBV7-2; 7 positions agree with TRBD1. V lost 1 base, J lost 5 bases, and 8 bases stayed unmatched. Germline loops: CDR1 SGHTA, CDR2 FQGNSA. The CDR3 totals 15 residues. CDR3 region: CASSLVPGGSHEQYF. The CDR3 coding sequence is TGTGCCAGCAGCTTAGTGCCAGGGGGTTCCCACGAGCAGTACTTC.

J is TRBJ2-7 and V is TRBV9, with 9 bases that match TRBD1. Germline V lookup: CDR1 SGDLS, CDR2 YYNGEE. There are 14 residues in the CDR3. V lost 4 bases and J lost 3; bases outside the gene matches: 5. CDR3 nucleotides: TGTGCCAGCAGCTTCCGGGACAGGGTCTACGAGCAGTACTTC. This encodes CASSFRDRVYEQYF.

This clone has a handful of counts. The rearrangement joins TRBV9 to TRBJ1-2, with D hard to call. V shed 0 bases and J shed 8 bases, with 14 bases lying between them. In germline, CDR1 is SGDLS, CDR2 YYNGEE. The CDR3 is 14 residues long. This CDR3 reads CASSVESGREGYTF. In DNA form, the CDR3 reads TGTGCCAGCAGCGTAGAGAGCGGGCGAGAGGGCTACACCTTC.

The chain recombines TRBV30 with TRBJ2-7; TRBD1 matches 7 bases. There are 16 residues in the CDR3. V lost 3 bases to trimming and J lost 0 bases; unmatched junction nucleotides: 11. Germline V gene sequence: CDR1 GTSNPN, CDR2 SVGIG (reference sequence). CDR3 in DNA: TGTGCCTGGAGAGGGGTGGGACAGCCCAGCTCCTACGAGCAGTACTTC. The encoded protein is CAWRGVGQPSSYEQYF. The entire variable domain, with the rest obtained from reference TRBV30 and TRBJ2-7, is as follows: SQTIHQWPATLVQPVGSPLSLECTVEGTSNPNLYWYRQAAGRGLQLLFYSVGIGQISSEVPQNLSASRPQDRQFILSSKKLLLSDSGFYLCAWRGVGQPSSYEQYFGPGTRLTVT.

Written as DNA, the CDR3 is TGCGCCAGCAGCCAAGAGGACAGGCTGGGATTGGGCTATGGCTACACCTTC. Translating it yields CASSQEDRLGLGYGYTF. The gene calls are TRBV4-3 and TRBJ1-2; 7 bases line up with TRBD1. Germline CDR1 LGHNA, CDR2 YSLEER. The CDR3 loop spans 17 amino acids. V shed 0 bases, J shed 4 bases, and the junction held 11 bases outside the gene matches.

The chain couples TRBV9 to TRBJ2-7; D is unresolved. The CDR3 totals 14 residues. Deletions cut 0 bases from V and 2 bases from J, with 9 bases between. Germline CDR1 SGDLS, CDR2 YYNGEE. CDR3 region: CASSVATSAYEQYF. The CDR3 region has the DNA TGTGCCAGCAGCGTAGCCACATCAGCCTACGAGCAGTACTTC.

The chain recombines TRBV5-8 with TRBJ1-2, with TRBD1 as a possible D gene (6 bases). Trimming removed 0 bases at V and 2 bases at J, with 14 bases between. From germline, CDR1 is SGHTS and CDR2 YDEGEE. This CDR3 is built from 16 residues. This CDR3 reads CASSLGNRVWNYGYTF. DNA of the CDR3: TGTGCCAGCAGCTTGGGTAACAGGGTATGGAACTATGGCTACACCTTC.

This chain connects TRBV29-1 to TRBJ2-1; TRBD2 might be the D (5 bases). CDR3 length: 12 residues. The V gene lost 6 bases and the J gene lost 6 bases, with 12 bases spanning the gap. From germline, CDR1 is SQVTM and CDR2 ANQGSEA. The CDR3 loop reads CSVQRALNEQFF. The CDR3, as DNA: TGCAGCGTACAGAGGGCCCTCAATGAGCAGTTCTTC.